This T cell receptor beta chain comes out of a study of T cells after yellow fever vaccination. Comment on this clonotype: Its antigen is as yet unknown.

V lost 8 bases to trimming and J lost 10 bases, with 11 bases between them. CDR3 length equals 10 residues. Generation of TCR cDNA used 5'RACE template switching (which added a universal primer site and UMIs). From the 5' RACE reads, TCRdb called clonotypes with MiXCR, one entry per CDR3 protein. This table holds some 340,000 distinct CDR3 sequences, about 4% found once. General study results and limits: CD4 and CD8 compartments shared a small share of clonotypes.

The source material was PBMCs, sampled 5 days after the yellow fever booster vaccination. The origin of this receptor is a man between 18 and 35 years old who received the YFV17D yellow fever vaccine. The V call is TRBV12-3 or TRBV12-4, the J call TRBJ1-1; possible D gene TRBD1, 5 bases. This chain's CDR3 is CASGGAGAFF. CDR3 bases: TGTGCCAGCGGGGGAGCGGGAGCTTTCTTT.